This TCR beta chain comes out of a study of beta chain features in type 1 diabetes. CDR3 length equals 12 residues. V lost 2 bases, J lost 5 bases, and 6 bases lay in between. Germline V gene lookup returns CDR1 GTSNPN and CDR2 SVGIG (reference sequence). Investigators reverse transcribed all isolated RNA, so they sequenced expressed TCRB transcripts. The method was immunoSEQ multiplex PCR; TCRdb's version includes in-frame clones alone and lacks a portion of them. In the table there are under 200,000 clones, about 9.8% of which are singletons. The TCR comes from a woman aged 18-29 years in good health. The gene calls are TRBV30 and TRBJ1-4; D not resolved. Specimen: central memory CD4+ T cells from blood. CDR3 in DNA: TGTGCCTGGAGTACTATCAATGAAAAACTGTTTTTT. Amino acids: CAWSTINEKLFF.